Following are 9 T cell receptor beta chains from one sample sequenced in a study of T cell responses to AZD1222 COVID-19 vaccine. Libraries were prepared by immunoSEQ multiplex PCR; TCRdb keeps only in-frame clonotypes and omits some of them. The sample lists around 120,000 clones, approximately 94% seen once, with 5% in the top ten. The sequenced sample was peripheral blood, obtained 28 days after the second AZD1222 dose. The receptors come from an adult who received the AZD1222 COVID-19 vaccine.

This chain uses TRBV7-2 with TRBJ2-5; TRBD1 might be the D (5 bases). V was pared by 4 bases and J by 2 bases, with 14 bases between. Germline V gene sequence: CDR1 SGHTA, CDR2 FQGNSA. CDR3 size: 15 residues. The CDR3 is CASSSGLGRQETQYF. The CDR3 DNA sequence: TGTGCCAGCAGCTCAGGCCTGGGGCGGCAAGAGACCCAGTACTTC.

The V call is TRBV5-8, the J call TRBJ2-1; D possibly uses TRBD1 or TRBD2 (5 bases each). V was pared by 5 bases and J by 0 bases, with 15 bases between. Germline CDR1 SGHTS, CDR2 YDEGEE. The CDR3 contains 16 residues. The CDR3 region has the DNA TGTGCCAGCAGGCCACTAGGACACTTCTCCTACAATGAGCAGTTCTTC. Protein sequence: CASRPLGHFSYNEQFF.

Regarding this clone: The sample contains more than one DNA sequence encoding this CDR3. The gene calls are TRBV7-8 and TRBJ2-7; TRBD2 matches 14 bases. Germline CDR1 SGHVS, CDR2 FQNEAQ. This CDR3 is 15 amino acids long. After removal of 3 bases from V and 2 bases from J, the junction contained 0 bases not matched to a gene. The CDR3 nucleotides read TGTGCCAGCAGCTTGGGACTAGCGGGAGCCTACGAGCAGTACTTC. Protein product: CASSLGLAGAYEQYF.

The gene calls are TRBV7-2 and TRBJ2-5; 11 nucleotides match TRBD2. The V gene end was trimmed by 5 bases and the J gene end by 5 bases; junction bases not matched to a gene: 13. The CDR3 is 17 residues long. The V gene's germline CDR1 is SGHTA and CDR2 FQGNSA. Written as DNA, the CDR3 is TGTGCCAGCAGCCCGAAAGGACTAGCGGGCGGGGGGGAGACCCAGTACTTC. This codes for CASSPKGLAGGGETQYF.

V usage is TRBV7-9 and J usage is TRBJ2-5; 10 bases agree with TRBD2. The CDR3 totals 16 residues. Looked up from germline, CDR1 is SEHNR and CDR2 is FQNEAQ (reference sequence). V trimming: 3 bases; J trimming: 5 bases; junction bases outside the gene matches: 9. In nucleotides, the CDR3 is TGTGCCAGCAGCTTCATACAGCGGGGGGGCCGGGAGACCCAGTACTTC. The encoded protein is CASSFIQRGGRETQYF.

The V gene is TRBV4-1, the J gene TRBJ2-2, with D perhaps matching TRBD2 (6 bases). Germline V gene sequence: CDR1 MGHRA, CDR2 YSYEKL. Trimming shortened V by 0 bases and J by 6 bases, and 11 bases separated the two germline ends. CDR3 length: 15 amino acids. CDR3 in amino acids: CASSQDLREAGELFF. DNA for the CDR3: TGCGCCAGCAGCCAAGATCTGAGGGAGGCCGGGGAGCTGTTTTTT.

The V gene is TRBV7-9, the J gene TRBJ1-2, with D unclear. CDR1 and CDR2 from the germline V gene are SEHNR and FQNEAQ (reference sequence). The CDR3 is 14 amino acids. The V and J ends lost 9 bases and 8 bases respectively, with 22 bases between them. Here the CDR3 reads CASSTGTMAEGYTF. The CDR3 DNA sequence: TGTGCCAGTTCGACGGGAACTATGGCGGAAGGCTACACCTTC.

V gene TRBV6-1 combines with J gene TRBJ1-4, with a weak D call TRBD1 (6 bases). V lost 2 bases and J 7 bases, leaving 20 bases between the germline ends. Germline V gene sequence: CDR1 MNHNS, CDR2 SASEGT. This CDR3 spans 17 amino acids. The CDR3 spells CASSEKISGGGFEKLFF. The CDR3 nucleotides are TGTGCCAGCAGTGAAAAGATTTCAGGAGGGGGATTTGAAAAACTGTTTTTT.

The chain carries TRBV10-3 and TRBJ1-2, with unresolved D. With 0 bases removed from V and 1 base from J, the gap between germline ends came to 12 bases. This CDR3 has 16 residues. Per the germline V gene, CDR1 is ENHRY and CDR2 is SYGVKD. The DNA of the CDR3 is TGTGCCATCAGTGAGTCGAGCGTCACCTTTAACTATGGCTACACCTTC. As protein: CAISESSVTFNYGYTF.